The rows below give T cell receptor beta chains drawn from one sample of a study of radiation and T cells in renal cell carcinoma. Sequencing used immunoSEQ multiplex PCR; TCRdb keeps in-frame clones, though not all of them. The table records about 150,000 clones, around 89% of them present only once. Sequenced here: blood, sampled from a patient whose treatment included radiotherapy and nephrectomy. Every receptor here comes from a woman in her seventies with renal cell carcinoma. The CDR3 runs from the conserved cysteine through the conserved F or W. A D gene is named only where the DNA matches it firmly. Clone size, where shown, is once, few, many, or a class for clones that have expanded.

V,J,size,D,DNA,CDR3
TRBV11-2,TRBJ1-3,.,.,TGTGCCAGCAGCTTAGAGGGACACTGGGACTCTGGAAACACCATATATTTT,CASSLEGHWDSGNTIYF
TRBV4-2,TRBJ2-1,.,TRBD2,TGTGCCAGCAGCCCCCTAGTATTAGCGGGGGGTATCAATGAGCAGTTCTTC,CASSPLVLAGGINEQFF
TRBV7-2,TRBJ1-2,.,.,TGTGCCAGCAGCCCAGACGGGACGGGAGGCTACACCTTC,CASSPDGTGGYTF
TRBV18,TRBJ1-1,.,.,TGTGCCAGCTCACCTTACTATTCAGGGTGGACTGAAGCTTTCTTT,CASSPYYSGWTEAFF
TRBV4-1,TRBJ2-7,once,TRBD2,TGCGCCAGCAGCCAAGATTGGGGTAGCGGGGGATACGAGCAGTACTTC,CASSQDWGSGGYEQYF
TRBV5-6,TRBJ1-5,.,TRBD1,TGTGCCAGCAGCTTGTGGGACAGGGGCAATCAGCCCCAGCATTTT,CASSLWDRGNQPQHF
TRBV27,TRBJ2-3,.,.,TGTGCCAGCAGTTTCGAGGGGGGGAGCGTCACAGATACGCAGTATTTT,CASSFEGGSVTDTQYF
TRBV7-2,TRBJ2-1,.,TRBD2,TGTGCCAGCAGCTTAGTAGGCGGGGGGCGCTACAATGAGCAGTTCTTC,CASSLVGGGRYNEQFF
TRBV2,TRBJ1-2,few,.,TGTGCCAGCAGTTCCGGGCTCGCCTATGGCTACACCTTC,CASSSGLAYGYTF
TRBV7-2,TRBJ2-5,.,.,TGTGCCAGCAGCGTTCCCCGCCGGACCCAGTACTTC,CASSVPRRTQYF
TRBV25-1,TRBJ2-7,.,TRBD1,TGTGCCAGCAGTGACCTGACAGGGGGAAACGAGCAGTACTTC,CASSDLTGGNEQYF
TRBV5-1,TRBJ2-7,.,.,TGCGCCAGCAGCCCTGGGTGGGACGAGCAGTACTTC,CASSPGWDEQYF
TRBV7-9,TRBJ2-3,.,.,TGTGCCAGCAGCTCCGGTGGGCAGGGGCGGTTACAAGATACGCAGTATTTT,CASSSGGQGRLQDTQYF
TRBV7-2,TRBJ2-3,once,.,TGTGCCAGCAGCTCCAGCACTCCGGGACCCCGAGGGTATTTT,CASSSSTPGPRGYF
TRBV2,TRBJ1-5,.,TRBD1,TGTGCCAGCAGGGACAGGGGAGCGAGCAATCAGCCCCAGCATTTT,CASRDRGASNQPQHF
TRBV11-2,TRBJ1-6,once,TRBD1,TGTGCCAGCAGCTTGTCCGGTAGGGGGCAGGGATTTAGCGCACCCCTCCACTTT,CASSLSGRGQGFSAPLHF
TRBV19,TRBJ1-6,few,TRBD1,TGTGCCAGTAGTCTCCGGGACAGATATTCACCCCTCCACTTT,CASSLRDRYSPLHF
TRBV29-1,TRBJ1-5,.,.,TGCAGCGTTGAAAGGGGGGGGGAAATTCAGCCCCAGCATTTT,CSVERGGEIQPQHF
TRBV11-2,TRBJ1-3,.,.,TGTGCCAGCAGCCAGCAGGGGTCTGGAAACACCATATATTTT,CASSQQGSGNTIYF
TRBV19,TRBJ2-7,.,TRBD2,TGTGCCAGTAGCCCCCGGACTAGGATCTACGAGCAGTACTTC,CASSPRTRIYEQYF
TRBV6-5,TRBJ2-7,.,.,TGTGCCAGCAGTTACTCGATAGGGGGTACCTACGAGCAGTACTTC,CASSYSIGGTYEQYF
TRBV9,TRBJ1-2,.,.,TGTGCCAGCAGCGTAGGCCCAGGGGCTAACTATGGCTACACCTTC,CASSVGPGANYGYTF
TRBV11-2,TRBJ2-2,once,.,TGTGCCAGCAGCTTAGTCGGGCAGGGGTTTGGCGGGGAGCTGTTTTTT,CASSLVGQGFGGELFF
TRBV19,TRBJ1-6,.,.,TGTGCCAGTAGTACAGGGGTCGGACCCCTCCACTTT,CASSTGVGPLHF
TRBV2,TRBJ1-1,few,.,TGTGCCAGCAGGGGAACCCTGGGCACTGAAGCTTTCTTT,CASRGTLGTEAFF
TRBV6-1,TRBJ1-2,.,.,TGTGCCAGCATCGACCATAACTATGGCTACACCTTC,CASIDHNYGYTF
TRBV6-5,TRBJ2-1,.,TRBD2,TGTGCCAGCAGTTCCACTACGGCGGGGGGACACAATGAGCAGTTCTTC,CASSSTTAGGHNEQFF
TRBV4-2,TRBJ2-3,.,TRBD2,TGTGCCAGCAGCCAAGAAACGGCGGGGGGATTCACAGATACGCAGTATTTT,CASSQETAGGFTDTQYF
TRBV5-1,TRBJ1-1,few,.,TGCGCCAGCAGCTTAAGTACCCCTCAAAGGGGAATCACTGAAGCTTTCTTT,CASSLSTPQRGITEAFF
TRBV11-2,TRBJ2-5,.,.,TGTGCCAGCAGCACCGGACGGATCCCACAAGAGACCCAGTACTTC,CASSTGRIPQETQYF
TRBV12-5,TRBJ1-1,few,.,TGTGCTAGTGGTTTCGGCGTCCCGAACACTGAAGCTTTCTTT,CASGFGVPNTEAFF
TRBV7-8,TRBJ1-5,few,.,TGTGCCAGCACCCCCTTTTGGGGAGGGTTTAATCAGCCCCAGCATTTT,CASTPFWGGFNQPQHF
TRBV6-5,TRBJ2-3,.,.,TGTGCCAGCAGTTTAATGGCTAGCGAGGATACGCAGTATTTT,CASSLMASEDTQYF
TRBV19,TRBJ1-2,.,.,TGTGCCAGTAACACGGCGTTCGAAGTGTTTGGGAATGGCTACACCTTC,CASNTAFEVFGNGYTF
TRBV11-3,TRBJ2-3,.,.,TGTGCCAGCAGGTTCACCGCCGATACGCAGTATTTT,CASRFTADTQYF
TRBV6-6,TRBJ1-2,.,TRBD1,TGTGCCAGCAGTTCTCGGACAGGGACCTATGGCTACACCTTC,CASSSRTGTYGYTF
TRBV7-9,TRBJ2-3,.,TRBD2,TGTGCCAGCAGCCCCACCCGGACTAGCGGGGGGCGCACAGATACGCAGTATTTT,CASSPTRTSGGRTDTQYF
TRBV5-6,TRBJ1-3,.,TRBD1,TGTGCCAGCAGTACGCCGGGACAGGGGACTGGAAACACCATATATTTT,CASSTPGQGTGNTIYF
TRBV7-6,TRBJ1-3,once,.,TGTGCCAGCAGCTTAGCGACCAGTTCAAGCTCTGGAAACACCATATATTTT,CASSLATSSSSGNTIYF
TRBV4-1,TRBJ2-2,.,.,TGCGCCAGCAGCCAAGACAGGAGGCACACCGGGGAGCTGTTTTTT,CASSQDRRHTGELFF
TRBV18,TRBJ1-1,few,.,TGTGCCAGCTCACCCGGGACAAGGCGGAACACTGAAGCTTTCTTT,CASSPGTRRNTEAFF
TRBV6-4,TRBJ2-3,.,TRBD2,TGTGCCAGCAGGTTTACTAGACTAGCGGGGGGGCCGTACACAGATACGCAGTATTTT,CASRFTRLAGGPYTDTQYF
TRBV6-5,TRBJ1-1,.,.,TGTGCCAGCAGGGAGGGGCGAGCTTTCTTT,CASREGRAFF
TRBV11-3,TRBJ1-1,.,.,TGTGCCAGCAGCCTCCTGGGGGGGTTTGCCACTGAAGCTTTCTTT,CASSLLGGFATEAFF
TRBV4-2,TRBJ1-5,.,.,TGTGCCAGCAGCCAAGCGGTAGGGGACCTTTATCAGCCCCAGCATTTT,CASSQAVGDLYQPQHF
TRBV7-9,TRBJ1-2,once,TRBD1,TGTGCCAGCAGCTTCACAGGGGTAGGGGGCTACACCTTC,CASSFTGVGGYTF
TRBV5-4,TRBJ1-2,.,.,TGTGCCAGCAGCGCCGGGACTCGTGGCTACACCTTC,CASSAGTRGYTF
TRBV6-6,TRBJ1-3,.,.,TGTGCCTCCATCCGAGGAACAGGTCTCTCTGGAAACACCATATATTTT,CASIRGTGLSGNTIYF
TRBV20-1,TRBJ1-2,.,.,TGCAGTGCCACCGGACGGGATGGCTACACCTTC,CSATGRDGYTF
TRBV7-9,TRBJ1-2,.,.,TGTGCCAGCAGCTTTGGACAGTCTAACTATGGCTACACCTTC,CASSFGQSNYGYTF
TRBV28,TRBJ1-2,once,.,TGTGCCAGTACTAGGGGAAGCGGGGGATATGGCTACACCTTC,CASTRGSGGYGYTF
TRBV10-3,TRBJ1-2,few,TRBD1,TGTGCCATCAGTCCAGACAGGGTCTATGGCTACACCTTC,CAISPDRVYGYTF